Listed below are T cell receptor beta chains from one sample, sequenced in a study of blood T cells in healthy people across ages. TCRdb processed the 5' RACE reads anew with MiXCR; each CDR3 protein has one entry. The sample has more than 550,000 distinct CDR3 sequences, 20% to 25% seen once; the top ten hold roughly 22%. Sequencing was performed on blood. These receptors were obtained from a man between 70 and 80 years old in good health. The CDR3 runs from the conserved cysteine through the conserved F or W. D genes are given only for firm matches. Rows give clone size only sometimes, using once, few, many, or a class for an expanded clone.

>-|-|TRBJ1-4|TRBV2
TGTGCCAGCAGTGAAGTCTTCCAGGGGACTGAAAAACTGTTTTTT
CASSEVFQGTEKLFF
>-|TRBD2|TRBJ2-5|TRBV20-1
TGCAGTGCTAATCCTAGCGGGGAGACCCAGTACTTC
CSANPSGETQYF
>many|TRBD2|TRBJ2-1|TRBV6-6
TGTGCCAGCAGTTACGGTGGGACTAGCGGGTTCAATGAGCAGTTCTTC
CASSYGGTSGFNEQFF
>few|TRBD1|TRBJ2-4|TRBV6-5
TGTGCCAGCAGTTCCGGGACAGAAAACATTCAGTACTTC
CASSSGTENIQYF
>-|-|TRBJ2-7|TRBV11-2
TGTGCCAGCAGCTTAGATGCCGCAGGGGGGCCCTACGAGCAGTACTTC
CASSLDAAGGPYEQYF
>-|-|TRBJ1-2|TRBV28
TGTGCCAGCAGCCTCGGGGCCTCCTCCTATGGCTACACCTTC
CASSLGASSYGYTF
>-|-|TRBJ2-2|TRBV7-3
TGTGCCAGCAGCTTAGGAGACACCCGGGCGAACACCGGGGAGCTGTTTTTT
CASSLGDTRANTGELFF
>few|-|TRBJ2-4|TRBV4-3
TGCGCCAGCAGCCTTACCCTGATAGCCAAAAACATTCAGTACTTC
CASSLTLIAKNIQYF
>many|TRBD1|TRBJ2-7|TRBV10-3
TGTGCCATCAGTGAGGGACAGGGACCCTACGAGCAGTACTTC
CAISEGQGPYEQYF
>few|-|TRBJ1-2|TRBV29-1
TGCAGCGTCTATGGGGGCATTGACTACACCTTC
CSVYGGIDYTF
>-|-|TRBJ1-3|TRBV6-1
TGTGCCAGCAACCTAGGCCGGGGGAGCTCTGGAAACACCATATATTTT
CASNLGRGSSGNTIYF
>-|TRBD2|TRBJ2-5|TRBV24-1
TGTGCCACCAGGACTAGCGGCCAAGAGACCCAGTACTTC
CATRTSGQETQYF
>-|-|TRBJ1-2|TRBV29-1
TGCAGCGTTGAAGGCAGGAATGGCTACACCTTC
CSVEGRNGYTF
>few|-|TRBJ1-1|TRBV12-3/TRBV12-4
TGTGCCAGCAGCACCCCGGGGGGAGGCACTGAAGCTTTCTTT
CASSTPGGGTEAFF
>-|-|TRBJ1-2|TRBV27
TGTGCCAGCAGTTTATTCCCGTATACCTATGGCTACACCTTC
CASSLFPYTYGYTF
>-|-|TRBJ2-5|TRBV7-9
TGTGCCAGCAGCTTCCAGGGCAAAGAGACCCAGTACTTC
CASSFQGKETQYF
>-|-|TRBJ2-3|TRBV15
TGTGCCACCAGCAGAGATCAGGCAGCCAGCACAGATACGCAGTATTTT
CATSRDQAASTDTQYF
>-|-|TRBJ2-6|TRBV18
TGTGCCAGCTCACCGCTCGGGGTCCTCTCTGGGGCCAACGTCCTGACTTTC
CASSPLGVLSGANVLTF
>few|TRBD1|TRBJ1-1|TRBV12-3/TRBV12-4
TGTGCCAGCAGTTCAGCGACAGGGGAAACTGAAGCTTTCTTT
CASSSATGETEAFF
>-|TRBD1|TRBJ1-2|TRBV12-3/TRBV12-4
TGTGCCAGCAGCCACCGGGACAGTCGCGGCTACACCTTC
CASSHRDSRGYTF
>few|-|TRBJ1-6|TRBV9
TGTGCCAGCAGCGTTCAGGACTCCTATAATTCACCCCTCCACTTT
CASSVQDSYNSPLHF
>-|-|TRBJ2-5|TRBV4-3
TGCGCCAGCAGCCGCGACCTGCAAGAGACCCAGTACTTC
CASSRDLQETQYF
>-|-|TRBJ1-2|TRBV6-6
TGTGCCAGCAAAAGACACGGCTGGGGCTATGTGAATGGTTACACCTTC
CASKRHGWGYVNGYTF
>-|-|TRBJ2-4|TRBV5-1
TGCGCCAGCAGCTTGGAGTTGGGACAACTAAACATTCAGTACTTC
CASSLELGQLNIQYF
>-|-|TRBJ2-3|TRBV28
TGTGCCAGCAGCACAAGCCGGGACATCACAGATACGCAGTATTTT
CASSTSRDITDTQYF
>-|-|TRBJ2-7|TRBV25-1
TGTGCCTCCAGGTATGGCAACTACGAGCAGTACTTC
CASRYGNYEQYF
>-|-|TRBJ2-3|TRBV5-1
TGCGCCAGCAGATCAGGGGGGGACACAGATACGCAGTATTTT
CASRSGGDTDTQYF
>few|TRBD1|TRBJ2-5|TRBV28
TGTGCCAGCAGTTCGACAGGGGTTTTCGAGACCCAGTACTTC
CASSSTGVFETQYF
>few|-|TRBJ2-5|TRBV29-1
TGCAGCGTTGAAGCCGGCCTGACCCAGTACTTC
CSVEAGLTQYF
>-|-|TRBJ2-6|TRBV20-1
TGCAGTACTAGAGGAGCCTACTCTGGGGCCAACGTCCTGACTTTC
CSTRGAYSGANVLTF
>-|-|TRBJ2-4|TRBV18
TGTGCCAGCTCACCATTACCAGGGGCCAAAAACATTCAGTACTTC
CASSPLPGAKNIQYF
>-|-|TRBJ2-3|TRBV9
TGTGCCAGCAGCCCCGAGACAGTCAGCACAGATACGCAGTATTTT
CASSPETVSTDTQYF
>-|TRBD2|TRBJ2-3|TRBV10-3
TGTGCCATCAGTGAAGCAGCTAGCGGGGTATATGGCACAGATACGCAGTATTTT
CAISEAASGVYGTDTQYF
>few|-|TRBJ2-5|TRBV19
TGTGCCAGTAACCCTACAGGGTCTCGGGAGACCCAGTACTTC
CASNPTGSRETQYF
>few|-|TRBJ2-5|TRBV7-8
TGTGCCAGCAGCTATCTAGAGTACCAAGAGACCCAGTACTTC
CASSYLEYQETQYF
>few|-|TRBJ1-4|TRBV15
TGTGCCACCAGCAGATCTACACTCTCACCCACAGGGAAGAATGAAAAACTGTTTTTT
CATSRSTLSPTGKNEKLFF
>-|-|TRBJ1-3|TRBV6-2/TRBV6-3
TGTGCCAGCAGTTCCCTTGAGGCGGGAAACACCATATATTTT
CASSSLEAGNTIYF
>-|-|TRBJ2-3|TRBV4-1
TGCGCCAGCAGCCAAGTCGGGATAGAAGATACACAGTATTTT
CASSQVGIEDTQYF
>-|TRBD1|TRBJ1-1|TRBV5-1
TGCGCCAGCCGAGGACAGGGAGGGAACACTGAAGCTTTCTTT
CASRGQGGNTEAFF
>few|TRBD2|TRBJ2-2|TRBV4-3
TGCGCCAGCGCCCCGGGGGGGAGGACCGGGGAGCTGTTTTTT
CASAPGGRTGELFF
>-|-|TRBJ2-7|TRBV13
TGTGCCAGCAGCCCCCCGACTAGTTACGAGCAGTACTTC
CASSPPTSYEQYF
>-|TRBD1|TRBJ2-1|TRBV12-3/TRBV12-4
TGTGCCAGCACCAAAGAGACAGGGGATGAGCAGTTCTTC
CASTKETGDEQFF